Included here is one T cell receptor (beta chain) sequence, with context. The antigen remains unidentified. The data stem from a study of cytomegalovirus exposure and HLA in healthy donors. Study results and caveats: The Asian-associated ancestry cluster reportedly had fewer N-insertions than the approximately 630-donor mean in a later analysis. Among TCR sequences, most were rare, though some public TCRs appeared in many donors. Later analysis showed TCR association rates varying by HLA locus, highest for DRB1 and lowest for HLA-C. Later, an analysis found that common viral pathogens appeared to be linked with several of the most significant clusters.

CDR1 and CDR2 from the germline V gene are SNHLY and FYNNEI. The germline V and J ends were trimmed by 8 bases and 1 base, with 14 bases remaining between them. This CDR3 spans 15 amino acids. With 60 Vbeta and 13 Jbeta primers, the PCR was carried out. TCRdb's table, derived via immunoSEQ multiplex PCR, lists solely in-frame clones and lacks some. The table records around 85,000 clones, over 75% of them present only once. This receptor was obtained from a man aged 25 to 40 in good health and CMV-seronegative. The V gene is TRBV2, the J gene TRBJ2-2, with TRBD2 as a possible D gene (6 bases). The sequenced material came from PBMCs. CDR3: CASRGTVVNTGELFF. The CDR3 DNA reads TGTGCCAGCCGTGGGACTGTCGTGAACACCGGGGAGCTGTTTTTT.